A selection of T cell receptor beta chains follows, all from one sample in a study of shared clonotypes between healthy human individuals. Assay used: immunoSEQ multiplex PCR; TCRdb lists only in-frame clones, some missing. The sample consists of about 1.5 million clones, 95% to 99% of them appearing once. Sequencing was performed on naive CD4+ T cells sorted from blood. The receptors shown here come from a man aged 25 to 40 in good health. CDR3s include the opening cysteine and the closing phenylalanine or tryptophan. The D gene is left open where the match is weak.

>-|TRBV5-1|TRBJ2-5
TGCGCCAGCAGCTTGGGACCTATGGAAGAGACCCAGTACTTC
CASSLGPMEETQYF
>TRBD1|TRBV7-3|TRBJ1-3
TGTGCCAGCAGCCCCACCGGGACAGCCTCTGGAAACACCATATATTTT
CASSPTGTASGNTIYF
>-|TRBV5-1|TRBJ2-2
TGCGCCAGCAGCGTCCCCGGGACTGGGAACACCGGGGAGCTGTTTTTT
CASSVPGTGNTGELFF
>TRBD1|TRBV6-5|TRBJ2-7
TGTGCCAGCAGTTCAAGAAGACAGGGGGCCTACGAGCAGTACTTC
CASSSRRQGAYEQYF
>-|TRBV5-1|TRBJ1-1
TGCGCCAGCAGCGCGGACGAACAAGCTTTCTTT
CASSADEQAFF
>TRBD2|TRBV6-1|TRBJ2-1
TGTGCCAGCAGTGGAGGACTAGTCAGTTACAATGAGCAGTTCTTC
CASSGGLVSYNEQFF
>TRBD1|TRBV7-9|TRBJ2-3
TGTGCCAGCGGACCCCACAGGGGGAGCACAGATACGCAGTATTTT
CASGPHRGSTDTQYF
>-|TRBV2|TRBJ2-5
TGTGCCAGCAGTGAGGCAACCGGAGAGACCCAGTACTTC
CASSEATGETQYF
>TRBD2|TRBV6-1|TRBJ2-1
TGTGCCAGCATGGGAACTAGCGGGGGGTACAATGAGCAGTTCTTC
CASMGTSGGYNEQFF
>-|TRBV7-8|TRBJ1-3
TGTGCCAGCAGCTTATACGAGGGGGCTGGAAACACCATATATTTT
CASSLYEGAGNTIYF
>-|TRBV5-4|TRBJ1-1
TGTGCCAGCAGCTTGGCACCGATGATCCCTGAAGCTTTCTTT
CASSLAPMIPEAFF
>-|TRBV19|TRBJ1-1
TGTGCCAGTAGGAGTAGTTACACTGAAGCTTTCTTT
CASRSSYTEAFF
>-|TRBV18|TRBJ2-5
TGTGCCAGCTCCCGGGACCAAAAAGAGACCCAGTACTTC
CASSRDQKETQYF